The 6 T cell receptor beta chains presented below share a single source sample, sequenced in a study of cytomegalovirus exposure and HLA in healthy donors (dated by TCRdb to 2015 to 2018). The library was prepared using the immunoSEQ multiplex PCR assay. The multiplex PCR relied on a mix of 60 forward primers for TCR Vbeta segments and 13 reverse primers for TCR Jbeta segments. Drawn from immuneACCESS, this table holds only the in-frame rearrangements with V and J called that TCRdb kept. Clones are partly lost; checked studies trace under half to an unresolved V gene and leave the rest unexplained. In this sample the table shows 110,000 to 150,000 clones, roughly 81% of which occur a single time. The ten biggest clones cover roughly 1.6% of the sample. Sequencing was done on a sample of PBMCs. These receptors came from a female donor in good health and CMV-seronegative.

V gene TRBV9 combines with J gene TRBJ2-2; TRBD2 matches 8 bases. Germline trimming cut 4 bases from V and 3 bases from J; bases unmatched to any gene: 8. CDR1 SGDLS and CDR2 YYNGEE come from the germline V gene. The CDR3 covers 16 residues. CDR3 in amino acids: CASSPSGRGDTGELFF. CDR3 bases: TGTGCCAGCAGCCCTAGCGGGCGGGGGGACACCGGGGAGCTGTTTTTT.

This chain joins TRBV19 and TRBJ2-6; perhaps TRBD1 as D (6 bases). The CDR3 runs 19 residues. V lost 9 bases and J 0 bases, leaving 24 bases between the germline ends. The germline CDR1 and CDR2 sequences are LNHDA and SQIVND (reference sequence). The CDR3 reads CASLGPDSKRVSGANVLTF. CDR3 sequence (DNA): TGTGCCAGCTTGGGCCCGGACAGCAAAAGGGTCTCTGGGGCCAACGTCCTGACTTTC.

This rearrangement joins TRBV18 to TRBJ2-1, with D tentatively TRBD1 (6 bases). CDR3 length equals 15 residues. Deletions cut 3 bases from V and 9 bases from J, with 18 bases between. CDR1 is KGHSH, CDR2 LQKENI, per germline. The CDR3 spells CASSPSQGSLAEQFF. The CDR3, as DNA: TGTGCCAGCTCACCTTCACAGGGTTCGTTGGCTGAGCAGTTCTTC. Variable domain in full (rest from reference TRBV18 and TRBJ2-1): NAGVMQNPRHLVRRRGQEARLRCSPMKGHSHVYWYRQLPEEGLKFMVYLQKENIIDESGMPKERFSAEFPKEGPSILRIQQVVRGDSAAYFCASSPSQGSLAEQFFGPGTRLTVL.

This clone came up a few times. V and J are TRBV27 and TRBJ2-2; D remains unclear. The germline V gene encodes CDR1 MNHEY and CDR2 SMNVEV (reference sequence). V was trimmed by 0 bases and J by 1 base, leaving 3 bases between them. This CDR3 has 14 residues. The CDR3, as DNA: TGTGCCAGCAGTTTATCCGGGAACACCGGGGAGCTGTTTTTT. Translation gives CASSLSGNTGELFF.

V usage is TRBV15 and J usage is TRBJ1-5; perhaps TRBD1 as D (5 bases). V lost 0 bases and J 2 bases, leaving 11 bases between the germline ends. CDR1 LNHNV and CDR2 YYDKDF come from the germline V gene (reference sequence). This CDR3 has 16 residues. CDR3 residues: CATSRDLRGGNQPQHF. The CDR3 DNA follows: TGTGCCACCAGCAGAGATCTGCGGGGCGGCAATCAGCCCCAGCATTTT.

This rearrangement joins TRBV28 to TRBJ2-1, with 10 bases fitting TRBD2. CDR1 MDHEN and CDR2 SYDVKM come from the germline V gene. The CDR3 loop spans 15 amino acids. The trim removed 10 bases at V and 8 bases at J, leaving 14 bases unmatched. The CDR3 region has the DNA TGTGCCACCATAAGCGGAGCGGGAGGGCCTGATGAGCAGTTCTTC. It encodes CATISGAGGPDEQFF.